This T cell receptor (beta chain) was sequenced for a study of tumor and adjacent non-tumor tissue in lung cancer. Study-level background: The cohort had about a dozen adenocarcinoma, 2 squamous cell and 1 small cell patients. On average, productive TCRbeta reads reached roughly 4.2 million per sample.

Study results and limitations: TCR diversity was significantly greater in tumor than normal lung tissue.

TCRbeta libraries were built with three rounds of nested PCR, modified from ARM-PCR. One entry per CDR3 protein, called by TCRdb with MiXCR from the multiplex PCR reads. Altogether 200,000 to 250,000 distinct CDR3 sequences are present, over 55% being singletons, with the ten largest covering about 23%. Comment on this clonotype: Antigen specificity is unknown. At one end the junction does not follow the germline gene, possibly because of a read error.

CDR1 and CDR2 (germline): DFQATT, SNEGSKA (reference sequence). This CDR3 is 15 amino acids long. This sample's RNA came from whole unsorted tissue. Sequenced material: lung tumor tissue. This TCR was recovered from a man in his fifties or sixties with non-small cell lung cancer. The rearrangement links TRBV20-1 to TRBJ2-3, with 7 bases aligning to TRBD2. In DNA, the CDR3 is TGCAGTGCTAGAGATATCAGCGGGATTGTATATACGCAGTTTTTT. Its translation: CSARDISGIVYTQFF.